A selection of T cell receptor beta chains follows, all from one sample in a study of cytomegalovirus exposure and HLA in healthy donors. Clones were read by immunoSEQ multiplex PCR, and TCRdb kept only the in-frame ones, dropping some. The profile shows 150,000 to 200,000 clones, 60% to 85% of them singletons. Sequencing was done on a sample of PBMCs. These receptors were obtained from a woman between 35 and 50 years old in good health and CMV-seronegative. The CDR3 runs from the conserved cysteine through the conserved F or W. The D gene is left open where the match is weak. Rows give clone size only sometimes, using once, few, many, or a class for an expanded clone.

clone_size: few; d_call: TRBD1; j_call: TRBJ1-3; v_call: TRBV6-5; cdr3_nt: TGTGCCAGCAGTAGGACAGGGGGCGCCGGAAACACCATATATTTT; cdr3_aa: CASSRTGGAGNTIYF
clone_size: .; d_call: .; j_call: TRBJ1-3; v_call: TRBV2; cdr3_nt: TGTGCCAGCAGTGAAGGTGTGGGGAGACCTGGAAACACCATATATTTT; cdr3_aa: CASSEGVGRPGNTIYF
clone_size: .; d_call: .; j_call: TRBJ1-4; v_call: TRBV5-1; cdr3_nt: TGCGCCAGCAGCGAGGTATCAATCGAAAAACTGTTTTTT; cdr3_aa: CASSEVSIEKLFF
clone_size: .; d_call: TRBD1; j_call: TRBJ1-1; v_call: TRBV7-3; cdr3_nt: TGTGCCAGCAGCCCGGGACAGAGAATGAACACTGAAGCTTTCTTT; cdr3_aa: CASSPGQRMNTEAFF
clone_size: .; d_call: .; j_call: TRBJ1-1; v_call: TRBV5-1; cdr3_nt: TGCGCCAGCAATGCGGGGTCGGGGACTGAAGCTTTCTTT; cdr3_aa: CASNAGSGTEAFF
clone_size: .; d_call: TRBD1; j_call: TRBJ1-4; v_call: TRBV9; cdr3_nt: TGTGCCAGCAGCGTATCGGGGGGCAGGGGGCGCAGCGAAAAACTGTTTTTT; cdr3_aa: CASSVSGGRGRSEKLFF
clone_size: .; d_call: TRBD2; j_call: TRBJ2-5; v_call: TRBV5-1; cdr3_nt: TGCGCCAGCAGCTTGGCCGCGGCTAGCGGGGGGCCGGGTGAGACCCAGTACTTC; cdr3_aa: CASSLAAASGGPGETQYF
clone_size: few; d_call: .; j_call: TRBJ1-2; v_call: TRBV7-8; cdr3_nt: TGTGCCAGCATCAGGGAGGCGGGGACGTCAGGGGGCTACACCTTC; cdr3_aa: CASIREAGTSGGYTF
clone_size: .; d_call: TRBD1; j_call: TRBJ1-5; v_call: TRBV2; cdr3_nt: TGTGCCAGTAGTGACAGACCGGGACAGGGAGGGAATCAGCCCCAGCATTTT; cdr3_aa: CASSDRPGQGGNQPQHF
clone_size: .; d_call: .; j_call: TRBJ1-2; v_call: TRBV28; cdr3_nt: TGTGCCAGCAGTTTATCCAGCTATGGCTACACCTTC; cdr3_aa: CASSLSSYGYTF
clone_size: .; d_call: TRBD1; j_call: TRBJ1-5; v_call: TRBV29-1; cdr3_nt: TGCAGCGTTGCTGCCGGGACAGACGATCAGCCCCAGCATTTT; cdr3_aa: CSVAAGTDDQPQHF
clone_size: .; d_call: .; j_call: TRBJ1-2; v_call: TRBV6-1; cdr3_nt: TGTGCCAGCAGTGAAGTTCGACAGGTCTATGGCTACACCTTC; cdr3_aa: CASSEVRQVYGYTF
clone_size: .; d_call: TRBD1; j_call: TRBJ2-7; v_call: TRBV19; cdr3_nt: TGTGCCAGTAGTATACCGGGACAGAGCATCTTCGAGCAGTACTTC; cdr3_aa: CASSIPGQSIFEQYF
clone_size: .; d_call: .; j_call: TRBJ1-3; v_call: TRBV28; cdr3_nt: TGTGCCAGCAGTTTGGCAGGGTCTGGAAACACCACATATTTT; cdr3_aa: CASSLAGSGNTTYF
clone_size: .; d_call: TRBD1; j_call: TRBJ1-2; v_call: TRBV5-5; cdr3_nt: TGTGCCAGCAGCTTGGCCGGTCTAAGGGGGCCCCTGGAAGGCTACACCTTC; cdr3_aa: CASSLAGLRGPLEGYTF
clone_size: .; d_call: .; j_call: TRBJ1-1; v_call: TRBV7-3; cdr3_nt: TGTGCCAGCAGCTCGGACAGTTACACTGAAGCTTTCTTT; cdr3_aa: CASSSDSYTEAFF
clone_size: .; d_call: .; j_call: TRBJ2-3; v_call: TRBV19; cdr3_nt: TGTGCCAGTAGTATAGTCGAAGGGGCAGATACGCAGTATTTT; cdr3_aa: CASSIVEGADTQYF
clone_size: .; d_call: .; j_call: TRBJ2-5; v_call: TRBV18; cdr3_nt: TGTGCCAGCTCACCACAGGGGCCCCAATACCAAGAGACCCAGTACTTC; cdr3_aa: CASSPQGPQYQETQYF
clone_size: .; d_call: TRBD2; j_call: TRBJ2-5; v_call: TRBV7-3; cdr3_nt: TGTGCCAGCAGCTTATTGGGTAGCGGGGGCCAAGAGACCCAGTACTTC; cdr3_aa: CASSLLGSGGQETQYF
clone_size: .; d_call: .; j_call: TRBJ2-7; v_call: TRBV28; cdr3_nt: TGTGCCAGCAGTTTAAGTCGGGGGTCCTACGAGCAGTACTTC; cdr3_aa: CASSLSRGSYEQYF
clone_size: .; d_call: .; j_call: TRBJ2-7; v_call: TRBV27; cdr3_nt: TGTGCCAGCAGTTTCAAAATCCAGTCCTACGAGCAGTACTTC; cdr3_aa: CASSFKIQSYEQYF
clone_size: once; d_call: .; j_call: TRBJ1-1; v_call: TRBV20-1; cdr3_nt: TGCAGTGGCAGGGACACTGAAGCTTTCTTT; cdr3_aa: CSGRDTEAFF
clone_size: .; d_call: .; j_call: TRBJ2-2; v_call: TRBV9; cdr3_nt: TGTGCCAGCAGCGCCGACTTTATCGGGGAGCTGTTTTTT; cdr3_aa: CASSADFIGELFF
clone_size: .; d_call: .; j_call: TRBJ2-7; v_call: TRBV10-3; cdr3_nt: TGTGCCATCAGTGACATTCAATACGAGCAGTACTTC; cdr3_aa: CAISDIQYEQYF
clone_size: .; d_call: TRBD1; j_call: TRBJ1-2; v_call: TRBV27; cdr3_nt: TGTGCCAGCAGCCAACAGGGGGCCAGGAACTATGGCTACACCTTC; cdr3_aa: CASSQQGARNYGYTF
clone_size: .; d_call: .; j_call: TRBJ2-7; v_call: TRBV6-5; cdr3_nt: TGTGCCAGCAGTTACGGTCACACCAAGTCCTACGAGCAGTACTTC; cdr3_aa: CASSYGHTKSYEQYF
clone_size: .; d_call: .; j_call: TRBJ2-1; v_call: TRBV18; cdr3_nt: TGTGCCAGCTCACCACAGGGCTTCTCCCGGGGGAATGAGCAGTTCTTC; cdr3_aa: CASSPQGFSRGNEQFF
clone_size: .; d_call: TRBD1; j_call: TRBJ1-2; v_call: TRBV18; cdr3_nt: TGTGCCAGCTCACCAGTACAGGGGGCGCATGGCTACACCTTC; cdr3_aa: CASSPVQGAHGYTF
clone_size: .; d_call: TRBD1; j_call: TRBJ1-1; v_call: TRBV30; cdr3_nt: TGTGCCTGGAGGGGACAGGACACTGAAGCTTTCTTT; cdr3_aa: CAWRGQDTEAFF
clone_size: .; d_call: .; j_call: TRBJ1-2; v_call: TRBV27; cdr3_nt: TGTGCCAGCAGTTTATCGGCGGGGTATGGCTACACCTTC; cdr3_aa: CASSLSAGYGYTF
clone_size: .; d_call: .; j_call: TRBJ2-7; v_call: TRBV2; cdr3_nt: TGTGCCAGCAGTGACAGGGAAGTGAAGCAGTACTTC; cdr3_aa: CASSDREVKQYF